This T cell receptor (beta chain) was observed in a study of vaccination effects on CD4 cells after COVID-19. The wider study: Researchers reported culturing 2.1 million or so PBMC in each well, adding 8 to 10 IU/ml IL-2 and 9 to 10 ug/ml peptides.

Germline V gives CDR1 SNHLY, CDR2 FYNNEI. V gave up 2 bases and J gave up 9 bases, with 20 bases separating them. The CDR3 contains 15 residues. Researchers isolated CD4+ T cells once ten to eleven days of culture had elapsed. Two doses of either BNT162b2 or mRNA-1273 were given to each participant. Testing of the vaccine recipients showed negative nucleocapsid antibodies and no prior SARS-CoV-2 infection. Half of the medium was exchanged for IL-2 medium on both days 3 and 7. This clone was detected a few times. Its matching antigen is unknown. Measured with immunoSEQ multiplex PCR; TCRdb has only the in-frame clones, and not every one. There are under 70,000 clones in the sample; around 70% occur only once, and approximately 2% lies in the top ten. Study-level results: Late in the post-vaccination period, infection-induced and vaccine-induced clones underwent marked clonal contraction.

This receptor was identified in a human donor who received a COVID-19 vaccine. This chain links TRBV2 with TRBJ2-7, with D perhaps TRBD1 or TRBD2 (5 bases each). The source material was CD4+ T cells from PBMCs cultured without peptide, sampled after COVID-19 vaccination. The chain's CDR3 is CASSEWDLGLSWQYV. CDR3 DNA sequence: TGTGCCAGCAGTGAATGGGACCTTGGGCTGAGCTGGCAGTACGTC.